This paragraph covers one T cell receptor beta chain sequence. Its antigen remains unidentified. Germline loops: CDR1 LGHNT, CDR2 FRNRAP. This CDR3 region has 15 residues. Trimming stripped 6 bases from V and 1 base from J, with 15 bases between. This record comes from a study of T cell responses to AZD1222 COVID-19 vaccine. Broader study findings: Epitopes outside B.1.351 and B.1.1.7 mutated regions reportedly drew nearly half of spike TCRs. Females made up more of the donors, who were largely white British, and clonal diversity may have come out too low.

Clones were read by immunoSEQ multiplex PCR, and TCRdb kept only the in-frame ones, dropping some. The profile shows some 150,000 clones, just over 90% of them singletons. This TCR came from an adult in good health. The starting material was peripheral blood, obtained on day 0 of MenACWY control vaccination. The J gene is TRBJ1-2, the V gene TRBV12-5, with a weak D call TRBD1 (6 bases). The CDR3 sequence: CASGTDRTRNYGYTF. The CDR3 nucleotides read TGTGCTAGTGGCACTGACAGGACCCGTAACTATGGCTACACCTTC.